This record covers a single T cell receptor (beta chain). Antigen: not known. This specimen belongs to a study of cytomegalovirus exposure and HLA in healthy donors. Study outcomes and limitations: Rare TCR sequences predominated, though certain public TCRs were found in many donors. Confirmation was obtained in vitro that three CMV-associated chains are specific for CMV antigens. Analyses of presence/absence relied on an assumption of roughly uniform sequencing depth across donors. Follow-up analysis later connected one missense variant in DCLRE1C with trimming of TCR beta V- and J-genes.

V shed 1 base, J shed 5 bases, and the junction held 4 bases outside the gene matches. The CDR3 is 15 amino acids. In germline, CDR1 is SGHTS, CDR2 YDEGEE. Primers included in the PCR were 60 Vbeta and 13 Jbeta primers. TCRdb's copy holds only in-frame clones and misses some; the assay was immunoSEQ multiplex PCR. This table has just over 200,000 clones, roughly 70% appearing once. What was sequenced was PBMCs. The sequence was collected from a man aged 40-49 years in good health and CMV-seropositive. V is TRBV5-8 and J is TRBJ2-3, with TRBD2 identical over 10 bases. The CDR3, as DNA: TGTGCCAGCAGCTTGAACAGCGGGGGGGGAGATACGCAGTATTTT. As protein: CASSLNSGGGDTQYF.